This T cell receptor (beta chain) was sequenced during a study of sequential checkpoint blockade in melanoma. Across the study: Arm A got nivolumab then ipilimumab; arm B the reverse, 1:1. Each arm's sequence ended with maintenance nivolumab.

Germline CDR1 and CDR2: MNHNS and SASEGT. V lost 2 bases, J lost 6 bases, and 13 bases lay in between. CDR3 size: 14 residues. This table comes from immunoSEQ multiplex PCR, and its TCRdb copy is limited to in-frame clones, with some not included. The table has roughly 19,000 clones, around four fifths seen once; the top ten hold just over 35%. The sample's treatment: randomized to nivolumab then ipilimumab (arm A) or the reverse (arm B). The chain couples TRBV6-1 to TRBJ1-1; D not certain. The origin of this receptor is a human donor with melanoma. The sample in question was CD8+ T cells sorted from blood (inferred from file names), obtained from a patient given nivolumab and ipilimumab in sequence. CDR3 residues: CASSEYAGSAEAFF. Here the CDR3 DNA reads TGTGCCAGCAGTGAATACGCGGGGTCGGCTGAAGCTTTCTTT.